These 2 T cell receptor beta chains originate from one sample sequenced in a study of B cell selection in AIRE deficiency. Sorting defined conventional CD4 T cells as CD4+CD127+. TCRdb's table, derived via immunoSEQ multiplex PCR, lists solely in-frame clones and lacks some. This table holds 25,000 or so clones, 97% found once. The sequencing input was conventional CD4+ T cells sorted from PBMCs. The receptors derive from a human donor with AIRE deficiency.

This clone has a single count. The chain has TRBV28 and TRBJ2-1, with 13 bases matching TRBD2. This CDR3 has 14 residues. Germline V gives CDR1 MDHEN, CDR2 SYDVKM. V gave up 11 bases and J gave up 4 bases; unmatched junction bases: 5. As DNA, the CDR3 is TGTGCCTACGGACTAGCGGGAGAGTACAATGAGCAGTTCTTC. Protein: CAYGLAGEYNEQFF.

As for this clone: In the same sample, other DNA sequences code for this CDR3. The rearrangement uses TRBV30 and TRBJ2-2; D is uncertain. CDR1 and CDR2 from the germline V gene are GTSNPN and SVGIG (reference sequence). The CDR3 consists of 12 residues. V was cut by 3 bases and J by 1 base, with 3 bases left in between. The CDR3 loop reads CAWSRNTGELFF. CDR3 DNA sequence: TGTGCCTGGAGCCGGAACACCGGGGAGCTGTTTTTT.